The source of this TCR beta chain is a study of CD4 T cells in relation to SARS-CoV-2 and coronaviruses. Before the COVID-19 pandemic, during about 2011-2019, CD4+ T cells were taken from unexposed donors. About this clone itself: The antigen is unknown.

Only in-frame clones appear in the TCRdb table, and some are missing; sequencing was by immunoSEQ multiplex PCR. In the table there are 65,000 or so clones, about 87% of which are singletons. Study-wide findings and caveats: No donor gave both pre-pandemic and post-infection samples.

The CDR3 is 14 residues long. The ends were cut back, 0 bases at V and 1 base at J, with 6 bases in the middle. Germline assignment: CDR1 LGHNA and CDR2 YNFKEQ. V gene TRBV4-2 combines with J gene TRBJ1-1, with no clear D. Sequencing was carried out using memory CD4+ T cells from PBMCs. The clonotype was recovered from a human donor in good health. Written as DNA, the CDR3 is TGTGCCAGCAGCCAAGAACCCGGGAACACTGAAGCTTTCTTT. Translating it yields CASSQEPGNTEAFF.